The present T cell receptor (beta chain) was sequenced within a study of T-cell reconstitution after alpha-beta-depleted transplantation in children. CDR1 SGHRS and CDR2 YFSETQ come from the germline V gene. V gave up 1 base and J gave up 0 bases; unmatched junction bases: 5. The CDR3 length is 18 residues. Preparing the TCRbeta library involved the use of unique molecular identifiers. TCRdb re-derived calls from the PCR reads in MiXCR, one entry per CDR3 protein. The table has about 610,000 distinct CDR3 sequences, about 10% seen once. In this sample, this clonotype turned up many times. The chain carries TRBV5-1 and TRBJ2-2, with 11 bases identical to TRBD2. The source material was PBMCs from the stem cell graft donor, sampled from the stem cell graft. The clonotype was recovered from a human donor who donated a stem cell graft to a child with acute myeloid leukemia. CDR3 sequence: CASSLRLAGGPNTGELFF. In nucleotides, the CDR3 is TGCGCCAGCAGCTTGAGGCTAGCGGGAGGTCCGAACACCGGGGAGCTGTTTTTT.